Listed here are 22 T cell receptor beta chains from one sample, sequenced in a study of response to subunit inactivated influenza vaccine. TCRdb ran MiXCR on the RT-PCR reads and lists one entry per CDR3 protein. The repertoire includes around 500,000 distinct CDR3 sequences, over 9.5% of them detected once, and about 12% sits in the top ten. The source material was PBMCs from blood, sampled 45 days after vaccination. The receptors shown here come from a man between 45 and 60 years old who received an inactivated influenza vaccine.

The CDR3 coding sequence is TGTGCCAGCAGTTTAGGGACTGCGTGCGAGCAGTTCTTC. Its translation: CASSLGTACEQFF. The rearrangement joins TRBV12-3 or TRBV12-4 to TRBJ2-1; D is perhaps TRBD2 (5 bases). Trimming removed 1 base from V and 10 bases from J, with 11 bases in between. CDR3 size: 13 residues.

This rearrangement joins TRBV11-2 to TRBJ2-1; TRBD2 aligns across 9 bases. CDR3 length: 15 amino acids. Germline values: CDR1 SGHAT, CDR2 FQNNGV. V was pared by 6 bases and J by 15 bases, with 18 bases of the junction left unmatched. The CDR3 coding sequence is TGTGCCAGCAGTCGAGGAGGGACTAGCAATTCGTTTGGGTTCTTC. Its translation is CASSRGGTSNSFGFF.

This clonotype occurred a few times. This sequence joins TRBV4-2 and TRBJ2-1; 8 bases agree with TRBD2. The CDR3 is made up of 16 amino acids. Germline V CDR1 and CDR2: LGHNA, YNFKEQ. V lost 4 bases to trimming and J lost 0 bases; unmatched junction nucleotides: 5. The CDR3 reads CASSPLAAGSYNEQFF. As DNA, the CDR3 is TGTGCCAGCAGCCCACTAGCGGCTGGCTCCTACAATGAGCAGTTCTTC.

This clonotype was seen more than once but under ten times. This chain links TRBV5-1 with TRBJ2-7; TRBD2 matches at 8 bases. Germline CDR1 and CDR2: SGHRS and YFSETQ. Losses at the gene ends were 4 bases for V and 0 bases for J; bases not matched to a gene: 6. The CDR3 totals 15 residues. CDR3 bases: TGCGCCAGCAGCATTAGCGGGGCGAACTCCTACGAGCAGTACTTC. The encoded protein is CASSISGANSYEQYF.

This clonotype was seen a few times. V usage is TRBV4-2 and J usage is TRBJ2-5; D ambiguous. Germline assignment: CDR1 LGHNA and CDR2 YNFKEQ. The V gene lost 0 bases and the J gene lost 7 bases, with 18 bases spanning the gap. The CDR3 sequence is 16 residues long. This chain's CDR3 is CASSQDYWGAVGTQYF. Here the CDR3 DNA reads TGTGCCAGCAGCCAAGACTACTGGGGTGCTGTCGGGACCCAGTACTTC.

For the CDR3, the DNA is TGCAGTGCTAGAGAGACGCGGGGGAGAAATTCACCCCTCCACTTT. It specifies CSARETRGRNSPLHF. The chain recombines TRBV20-1 with TRBJ1-6, with a weak D call TRBD1 (5 bases). V lost 0 bases and J 7 bases, leaving 13 bases between the germline ends. The germline V gene encodes CDR1 DFQATT and CDR2 SNEGSKA (reference sequence). CDR3 size: 15 residues.

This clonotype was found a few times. The CDR3 DNA follows: TGTGCCAGCAGCCAGCCGGGACGTAACCAAGAGACCCAGTACTTC. It translates to CASSQPGRNQETQYF. The chain carries TRBV4-2 and TRBJ2-5; perhaps D is TRBD1 or TRBD2 (5 bases each). The V and J ends lost 3 bases and 0 bases respectively, with 11 bases between them. Per the germline V gene, CDR1 is LGHNA and CDR2 is YNFKEQ. The CDR3 is 15 residues long.

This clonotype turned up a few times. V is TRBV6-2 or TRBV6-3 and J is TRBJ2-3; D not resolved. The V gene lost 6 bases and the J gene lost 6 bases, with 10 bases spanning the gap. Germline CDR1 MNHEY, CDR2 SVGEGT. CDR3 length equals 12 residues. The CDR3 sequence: CASREPVDTQYF. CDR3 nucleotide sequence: TGTGCCAGCAGGGAGCCGGTTGATACGCAGTATTTT.

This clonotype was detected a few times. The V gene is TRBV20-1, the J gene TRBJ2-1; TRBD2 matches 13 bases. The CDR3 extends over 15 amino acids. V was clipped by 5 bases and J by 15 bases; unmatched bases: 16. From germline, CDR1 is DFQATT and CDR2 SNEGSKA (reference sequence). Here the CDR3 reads CSAPDTSGRGPPPFF. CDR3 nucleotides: TGCAGTGCTCCAGATACTAGCGGGAGGGGGCCGCCCCCGTTCTTC.

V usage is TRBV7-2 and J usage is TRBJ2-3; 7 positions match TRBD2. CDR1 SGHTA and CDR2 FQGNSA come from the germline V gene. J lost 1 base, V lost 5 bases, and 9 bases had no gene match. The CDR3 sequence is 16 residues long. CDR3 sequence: CASSPIAGRGTDTQYF. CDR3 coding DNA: TGTGCCAGCAGCCCGATAGCGGGTAGGGGCACAGATACGCAGTATTTT.

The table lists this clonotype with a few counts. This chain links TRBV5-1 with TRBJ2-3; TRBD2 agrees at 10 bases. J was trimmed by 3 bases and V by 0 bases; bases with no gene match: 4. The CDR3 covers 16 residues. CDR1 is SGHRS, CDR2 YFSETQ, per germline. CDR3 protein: CASSLAGTSATDTQYF. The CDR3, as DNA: TGCGCCAGCAGCTTGGCCGGGACTAGCGCGACAGATACGCAGTATTTT.

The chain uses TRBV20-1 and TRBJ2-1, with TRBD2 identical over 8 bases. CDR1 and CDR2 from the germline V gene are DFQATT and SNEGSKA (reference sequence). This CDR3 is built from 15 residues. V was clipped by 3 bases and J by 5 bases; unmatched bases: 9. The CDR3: CSASLTGRVDNEQFF. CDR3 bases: TGCAGTGCTAGTCTAACCGGGAGGGTGGACAATGAGCAGTTCTTC.

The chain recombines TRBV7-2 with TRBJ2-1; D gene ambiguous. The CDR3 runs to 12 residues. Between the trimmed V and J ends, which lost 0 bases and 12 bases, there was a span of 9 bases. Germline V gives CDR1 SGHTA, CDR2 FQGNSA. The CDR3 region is CASSLAGFGQFF. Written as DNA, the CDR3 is TGTGCCAGCAGCTTAGCAGGGTTTGGGCAGTTCTTC.

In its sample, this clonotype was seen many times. In nucleotides, the CDR3 is TGCAGTGCACGTAGCGGGAGGGCCTACGAGCAGTACTTC. Translation gives CSARSGRAYEQYF. This chain connects TRBV20-1 to TRBJ2-7; 11 bases map to TRBD2. With 6 bases clipped from V and 2 bases from J, the junction kept 3 bases outside the gene matches. The CDR3 is made up of 13 amino acids. Germline V gene sequence: CDR1 DFQATT, CDR2 SNEGSKA (reference sequence).

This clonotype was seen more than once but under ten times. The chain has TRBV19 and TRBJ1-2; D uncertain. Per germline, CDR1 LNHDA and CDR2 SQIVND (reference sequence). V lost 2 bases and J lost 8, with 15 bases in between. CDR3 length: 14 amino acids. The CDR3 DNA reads TGTGCCAGTAGTATAACGGCCAGTCTTGGCGGCTACACCTTC. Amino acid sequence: CASSITASLGGYTF. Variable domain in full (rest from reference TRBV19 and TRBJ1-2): DGGITQSPKYLFRKEGQNVTLSCEQNLNHDAMYWYRQDPGQGLRLIYYSQIVNDFQKGDIAEGYSVSREKKESFPLTVTSAQKNPTAFYLCASSITASLGGYTFGSGTRLTVV.

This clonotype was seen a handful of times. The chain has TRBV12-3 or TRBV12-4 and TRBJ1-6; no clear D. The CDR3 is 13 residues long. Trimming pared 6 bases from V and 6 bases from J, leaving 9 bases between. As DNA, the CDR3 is TGTGCCAGCAGGCCGATAGCTAATTCACCCCTCCACTTT. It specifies CASRPIANSPLHF.

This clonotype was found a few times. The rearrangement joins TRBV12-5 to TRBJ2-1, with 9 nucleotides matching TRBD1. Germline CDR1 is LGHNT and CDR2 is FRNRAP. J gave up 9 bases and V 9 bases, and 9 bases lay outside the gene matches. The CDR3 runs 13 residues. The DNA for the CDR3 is TGTGCTAGCACCGGACAGGGGAGGGGTGAGCAGTTCTTC. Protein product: CASTGQGRGEQFF. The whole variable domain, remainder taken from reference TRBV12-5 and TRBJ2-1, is DARVTQTPRHKVTEMGQEVTMRCQPILGHNTVFWYRQTMMQGLELLAYFRNRAPLDDSGMPKDRFSAEMPDATLATLKIQPSEPRDSAVYFCASTGQGRGEQFFGPGTRLTVL.

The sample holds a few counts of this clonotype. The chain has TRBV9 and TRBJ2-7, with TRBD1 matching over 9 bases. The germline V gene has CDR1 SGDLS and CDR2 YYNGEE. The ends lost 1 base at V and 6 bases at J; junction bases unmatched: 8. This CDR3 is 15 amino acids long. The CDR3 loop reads CASSVSPGQGFEQYF. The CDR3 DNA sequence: TGTGCCAGCAGCGTAAGCCCGGGACAGGGCTTCGAGCAGTACTTC.

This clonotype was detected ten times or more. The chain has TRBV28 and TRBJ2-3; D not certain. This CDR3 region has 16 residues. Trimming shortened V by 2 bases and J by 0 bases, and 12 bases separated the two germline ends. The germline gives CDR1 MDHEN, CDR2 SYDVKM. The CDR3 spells CASSLGSSVSTDTQYF. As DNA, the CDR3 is TGTGCCAGCAGTTTAGGCTCGTCAGTGAGCACAGATACGCAGTATTTT.

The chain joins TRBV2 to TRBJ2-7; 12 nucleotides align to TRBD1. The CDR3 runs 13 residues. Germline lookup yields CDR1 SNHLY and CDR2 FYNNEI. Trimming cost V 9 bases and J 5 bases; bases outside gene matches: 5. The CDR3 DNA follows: TGTGCCAGTTCCGGGACAGGGGGCCACGAGCAGTACTTC. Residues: CASSGTGGHEQYF.

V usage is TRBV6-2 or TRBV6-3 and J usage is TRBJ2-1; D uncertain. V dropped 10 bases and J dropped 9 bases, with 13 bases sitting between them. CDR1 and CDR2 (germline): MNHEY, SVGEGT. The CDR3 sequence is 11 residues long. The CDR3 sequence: CATSQDGEQFF. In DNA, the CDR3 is TGTGCCACATCGCAGGACGGTGAGCAGTTCTTC.

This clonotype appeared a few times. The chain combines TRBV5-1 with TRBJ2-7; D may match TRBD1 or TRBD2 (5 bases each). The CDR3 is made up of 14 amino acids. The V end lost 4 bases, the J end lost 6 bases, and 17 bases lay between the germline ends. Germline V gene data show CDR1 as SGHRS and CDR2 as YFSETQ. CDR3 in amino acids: CASSPNRGGGEQYF. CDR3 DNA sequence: TGCGCCAGCAGCCCGAATCGTGGGGGTGGCGAGCAGTACTTC.